The text below deals with one TCR beta chain. No antigen is known for it. The record has no base qualities; no much larger clone is one base away. The library was prepared using the immunoSEQ multiplex PCR assay. The paper's processing steps were these. A statistical classification framework was built to diagnose cytomegalovirus status from the catalog of TCR beta chain sequences. TCRdb provides this immuneACCESS table in a form limited to in-frame rearrangements. Some clones are lacking; in checked studies, under half of them reflect an unresolved V gene, and why the rest are absent is not known. V, J and clone size were drawn from that table, and D and trimming were deduced from the DNA. A total of roughly 140,000 clones appear in this sample, around 88% of them only once. Around 8% of the sample rests with the top ten. The sample originates from a study of cytomegalovirus exposure and HLA in healthy donors (TCRdb year 2017). Regarding the complete study: The 500 to 800 repertoires of the first cohort and the 120 validation repertoires were produced on the same platform, according to a later analysis. The aim of the study was to test whether cataloging public T cell receptors could identify signatures of past pathogen exposure. To predict cytomegalovirus infection status, the study brought together high-throughput TCR immunosequencing, statistical association of individual TCRs with disease status, and machine learning. Along with the roughly 710-subject first cohort, a separate validation cohort of more than 90 different subjects was used. Summary of the overall study and its limitations: The classifier was reported to diagnose cytomegalovirus status with high specificity and sensitivity in both the original cohort and the validation cohort. In vitro tests confirmed that three of the cytomegalovirus-associated TCR beta chains recognize cytomegalovirus antigens. A total of 150 to 200 TCR beta chains were listed by the study as associated with cytomegalovirus. While some public TCRs were present in many individuals, most TCR sequences turned up only very rarely across donors. Subsequent analysis determined that TCRs grouped into clusters in the first cohort also showed a tendency toward co-occurrence across the 130 or so validation repertoires, and roughly 94% of cluster scores exceeded 0. A later analysis had no HLA typing for the validation cohort, so co-occurrence there was scored across all 120 repertoires. The authors suggested that the approach could potentially be generalized to other disease states and immunological phenotypes.

CDR1 LGHNA and CDR2 YSLEER are derived from the germline V gene. The CDR3 has 17 amino acids, counting the end cysteine and phenylalanine. The sequence is cut down to CDR3 DNA, 51 bases in frame from base 1. Relative to germline, V is missing 3 bases and J is missing 1 base, with 6 bases of the junction outside any gene match. Donors formed part of the validation cohort, which comprised 95 to 150 subjects and was distinct from the first cohort of 666 subjects. Source material: PBMCs. The sequence is built from TRBV4-3 and TRBJ2-3; 11 of the junction bases match TRBD2. This receptor was taken from a woman aged 18-29 years in good health and CMV-seropositive. The sequenced DNA is TGCGCCAGCAGCCAGTCCGTAGCGGGGGGGGGCACAGATACGCAGTATTTT. It codes for CASSQSVAGGGTDTQYF.